One sample yielded the 14 T cell receptor beta chains listed below, sequenced in a study of control samples from healthy donors and cancer patients (TCRdb year 2020). The library was obtained by the immunoSEQ multiplex PCR assay. In its TCRdb copy, this immuneACCESS table keeps in-frame sequences only and misses some clones. Where compared with another copy, unresolved V genes explain less than half of these, and the others have no known cause. This sample is represented by about 95,000 clones; about 82% of them were singletons. The ten largest clones represent 15% to 20% of the sample. Source material: blood. The receptors here all came from a man in his thirties or forties in good health.

The chain carries TRBV19 and TRBJ1-1, with D perhaps TRBD1 (6 bases). Trimming removed 5 bases from V and 2 bases from J, with 15 bases in between. Per the germline V gene, CDR1 is LNHDA and CDR2 is SQIVND (reference sequence). There are 15 residues in the CDR3. The CDR3 DNA is TGTGCCAGTAGTCACCTCTGGGGGGGCAACACTGAAGCTTTCTTT. It encodes CASSHLWGGNTEAFF.

V is TRBV11-1 and J is TRBJ1-2; 11 bases are shared with TRBD1. CDR3 size: 16 residues. Trimming removed 4 bases from V and 4 bases from J; junction bases left unmatched: 8. The V gene's germline CDR1 is SGHAT and CDR2 FQDESV (reference sequence). The CDR3 DNA reads as TGTGCCAGCAGCTCTCCGGGACAGGGGGTGACCTATGGCTACACCTTC. As protein: CASSSPGQGVTYGYTF.

The genes are TRBV6-5 and TRBJ2-2; D is ambiguous. CDR3 length equals 14 residues. The germline gives CDR1 MNHEY, CDR2 SVGAGI. V lost 5 bases and J 3 bases, leaving 10 bases between the germline ends. The DNA of the CDR3 is TGTGCCAGCAGTCTGGGTAGAGACACCGGGGAGCTGTTTTTT. Amino acids: CASSLGRDTGELFF.

The V and J genes are TRBV4-1 and TRBJ2-7; unclear D gene. Trimming removed 0 bases at V and 0 bases at J, with 18 bases between. The germline CDR1 and CDR2 sequences are MGHRA and YSYEKL. The CDR3 extends over 18 amino acids. The CDR3 nucleotides read TGCGCCAGCAGCCAAGATCTAACACAGTTGGCCCTCTCCTACGAGCAGTACTTC. This translates into CASSQDLTQLALSYEQYF.

The CDR3 region is CASSLTVTNYGYTF. The CDR3, as DNA: TGTGCCAGCAGCTTGACGGTAACTAACTATGGCTACACCTTC. V and J are TRBV7-2 and TRBJ1-2; D gene uncertain. Germline CDR1 is SGHTA and CDR2 is FQGNSA. CDR3 length: 14 amino acids. V was shortened by 3 bases and J by 0 bases, with 8 bases between the two germline ends.

The V call is TRBV27, the J call TRBJ1-6, with 9 bases aligning to TRBD1. The CDR3 runs 19 residues. The J segment lost 1 base and the V segment lost 4 bases, leaving 11 bases of the junction unmatched. Germline lookup yields CDR1 MNHEY and CDR2 SMNVEV (reference sequence). The DNA for the CDR3 is TGTGCCAGCAGTTCACTAAAGACAGGGGGTTGGTCCTATAATTCACCCCTCCACTTT. This encodes CASSSLKTGGWSYNSPLHF.

This clone was recorded only once. The chain recombines TRBV19 with TRBJ1-1, with 9 positions matching TRBD1. Trimming took 1 base from V and 5 from J; bases not matched to a gene: 11. Germline CDR1 reads LNHDA; CDR2 reads SQIVND (reference sequence). The CDR3 runs to 17 residues. As DNA, the CDR3 is TGTGCCAGTAGTATAGGAGGGACAGGGAAAAGAGGGACTGAAGCTTTCTTT. This codes for CASSIGGTGKRGTEAFF.

The rearrangement uses TRBV27 and TRBJ1-1, with D tentatively TRBD1 (6 bases). This CDR3 contains 15 residues. Germline CDR1 MNHEY, CDR2 SMNVEV (reference sequence). V dropped 6 bases and J dropped 0 bases, with 14 bases sitting between them. The CDR3 sequence: CASSSPGQLNTEAFF. The CDR3 DNA follows: TGTGCCAGCAGCAGCCCGGGACAACTGAACACTGAAGCTTTCTTT.

The V call is TRBV7-8, the J call TRBJ1-2; D call uncertain. The germline V gene encodes CDR1 SGHVS and CDR2 FQNEAQ. V was pared by 2 bases and J by 3 bases, with 4 bases between. The CDR3 runs to 12 residues. As DNA, the CDR3 is TGTGCCAGCAGCTTAACCGACTATGGCTACACCTTC. Protein: CASSLTDYGYTF.

The gene calls are TRBV7-8 and TRBJ1-2; no definite D call. The CDR3 runs to 14 residues. Germline V gene sequence: CDR1 SGHVS, CDR2 FQNEAQ. V gave up 1 base and J gave up 3 bases, with 9 bases separating them. CDR3 in amino acids: CASSLGGDDYGYTF. The CDR3 nucleotides read TGTGCCAGCAGCTTAGGTGGGGATGACTATGGCTACACCTTC.

The chain uses TRBV5-6 and TRBJ1-2; D gene ambiguous. Deletions cut 3 bases from V and 4 bases from J, with 13 bases between. The CDR3 totals 14 residues. Germline assignment: CDR1 SGHDT and CDR2 YYEEEE. The CDR3 DNA reads as TGTGCCAGCAGCTCAGGACGGACTCCCTATGGCTACACCTTC. Translation: CASSSGRTPYGYTF.

The chain combines TRBV2 with TRBJ1-6; D perhaps matches TRBD1 (5 bases). Germline-derived CDR1 and CDR2 are SNHLY and FYNNEI. This CDR3 has 14 residues. Between the trimmed V and J ends, which lost 7 bases and 7 bases, there was a span of 14 bases. CDR3 sequence reads: CASTPGDLNSPLHF. Here the CDR3 DNA reads TGTGCCAGCACCCCCGGGGACCTCAATTCACCCCTCCACTTT.

The rearrangement joins TRBV6-6 to TRBJ1-4; TRBD1 aligns across 7 bases. With 5 bases clipped from V and 8 bases from J, the junction kept 5 bases outside the gene matches. The CDR3 is 13 residues long. Germline loops: CDR1 MNHNY, CDR2 SVGAGI (reference sequence). The CDR3: CASSRDRVEKLFF. The CDR3, as DNA: TGTGCCAGCAGTCGTGACAGGGTCGAAAAACTGTTTTTT.

For the CDR3, the DNA is TGTGCCAGCAGTTTATCGGGTCAGGGAGGCGGCGAGCAGTACTTC. Encoded protein: CASSLSGQGGGEQYF. The V gene is TRBV27, the J gene TRBJ2-7; possibly TRBD2 for D (6 bases). CDR1 and CDR2 (germline): MNHEY, SMNVEV (reference sequence). The V and J ends lost 0 bases and 6 bases respectively, with 15 bases between them. This CDR3 contains 15 residues.